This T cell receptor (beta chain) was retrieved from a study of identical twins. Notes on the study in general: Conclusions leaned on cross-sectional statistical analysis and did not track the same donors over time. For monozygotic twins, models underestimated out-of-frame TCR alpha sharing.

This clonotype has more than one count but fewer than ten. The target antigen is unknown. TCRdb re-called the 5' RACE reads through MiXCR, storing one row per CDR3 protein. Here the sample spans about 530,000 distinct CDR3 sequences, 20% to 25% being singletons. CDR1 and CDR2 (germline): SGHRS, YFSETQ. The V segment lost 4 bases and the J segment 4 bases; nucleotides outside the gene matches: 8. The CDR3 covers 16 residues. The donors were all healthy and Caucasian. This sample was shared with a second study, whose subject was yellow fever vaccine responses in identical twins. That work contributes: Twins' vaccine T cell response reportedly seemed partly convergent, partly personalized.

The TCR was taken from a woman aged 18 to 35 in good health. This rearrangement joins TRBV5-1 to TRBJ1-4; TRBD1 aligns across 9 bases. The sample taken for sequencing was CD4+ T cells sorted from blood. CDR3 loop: CASSPGTGSDNEKLFF. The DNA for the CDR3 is TGCGCCAGCAGCCCAGGGACAGGGTCTGATAATGAAAAACTGTTTTTT.